The 13 T cell receptor beta chains presented below share a single source sample, sequenced in a study of T cells in women clearing cervical HPV infection. The table came from immunoSEQ multiplex PCR; TCRdb's copy has only in-frame clones and leaves some out. There are more than 30,000 clones in the sample, with approximately 20% held by the top ten. The sample was blood buffy coat. Receptor source: a woman between 18 and 70 years old with a cervical HPV16 infection that either progressed to CIN3+ or cleared (not recorded which).

Worth noting for this clone: The read halts 3 residues ahead of the CDR3 end, with the missing end drawn from the germline J gene. The chain uses TRBV2 and TRBJ2-7, with 9 bases aligning to TRBD1. The CDR3 length is 14 residues. CDR1 is SNHLY, CDR2 FYNNEI, per germline. The trim removed 1 base at V and 6 bases at J, leaving 4 bases unmatched. The CDR3 sequence is CASSEEGTGLEQYF. CDR3 DNA, as far as it was read: TGTGCCAGCAGTGAAGAAGGGACAGGGCTCGAG.

As regards this clone: The read stops 3 residues short of the end of the CDR3; the missing end is completed from the germline J gene. The chain has TRBV5-1 and TRBJ2-2; TRBD2 matches at 8 bases. J was trimmed by 2 bases and V by 3 bases; bases with no gene match: 9. Germline CDR1 is SGHRS and CDR2 is YFSETQ. This CDR3 is 17 amino acids long. The chain's CDR3 is CASSWREAGVNTGELFF. The sequenced CDR3 bases are TGCGCCAGCAGCTGGCGAGAAGCGGGAGTAAACACCGGGGAG.

A remark on this clone: Read sequence stops 3 residues before the CDR3 end, and the germline J gene provides the missing end. The chain carries TRBV20-1 and TRBJ2-1; possible D gene TRBD1, 5 bases. The CDR3 has 15 amino acids. Trimming cost V 4 bases and J 6 bases, with 19 bases left between them. Germline values: CDR1 DFQATT, CDR2 SNEGSKA (reference sequence). CDR3 loop: CSATSGSRVFNEQFF. The sequenced CDR3 bases are TGCAGTGCTACGAGTGGGTCCAGGGTTTTCAATGAG.

On this clone: The read ends 3 residues shy of where the CDR3 ends; the end is completed using the germline J gene. The rearrangement uses TRBV6-2 or TRBV6-3 and TRBJ2-4, with D maybe TRBD1 (5 bases). Germline V lookup: CDR1 MNHEY, CDR2 SVGEGT. The length of the CDR3 is 14 residues. The sequenced CDR3 bases are TGTGCCAGCAGTTACCGTGGGGCGAATCAGCCT. Translating gives CASSYRGANQP. The whole CDR3 reads CASSYRGANQPQYF.

Remarks on this clone: The read gets to within 3 residues of the CDR3 end, and the germline J gene fills in the rest. This chain joins TRBV20-1 and TRBJ2-7; 8 nucleotides align to TRBD1. The CDR3 extends over 14 amino acids. From germline, CDR1 is DFQATT and CDR2 SNEGSKA (reference sequence). The ends lost 6 bases at V and 5 bases at J; junction bases unmatched: 12. CDR3 protein: CSALNGQGGDEQYF. The CDR3 bases that were read are TGCAGTGCGCTTAACGGACAGGGCGGCGACGAG.

In regard to this clone: The CDR3 goes on 3 residues after the read ends, and that part is filled in from the germline J gene. V usage is TRBV20-1 and J usage is TRBJ2-7, with 7 bases identical to TRBD1. The CDR3 spans 14 residues. Germline CDR1 and CDR2: DFQATT and SNEGSKA (reference sequence). Trimming cost V 8 bases and J 2 bases; bases outside gene matches: 12. The chain's CDR3 is CSFHGQGVAYEQYF. The sequenced part of the CDR3 DNA is TGCAGTTTCCACGGCCAGGGGGTGGCCTACGAG.

In regard to this clone: With the read ending 3 residues before the CDR3 end, the germline J gene is used to fill in that end. The V call is TRBV19, the J call TRBJ2-4; D gene uncertain. CDR1 and CDR2 from the germline V gene are LNHDA and SQIVND (reference sequence). The CDR3 has 15 residues. Deletions cut 0 bases from V and 6 bases from J, with 12 bases between. The CDR3 spells CASSIDPETGNIQYF. The covered CDR3 bases are TGTGCCAGTAGTATAGATCCGGAGACGGGAAACATT.

About this clone: Read data end 3 residues before the CDR3 end; the end is taken from the germline J gene. J is TRBJ2-5 and V is TRBV5-4; D unclear. Germline V gene lookup returns CDR1 SGHNT and CDR2 YYREEE (reference sequence). Deletions cut 0 bases from V and 2 bases from J, with 5 bases between. The CDR3 is 13 amino acids. The DNA read from the CDR3 is TGTGCCAGCAGCTTGGGCAGACAAGAGACC. Translation gives CASSLGRQET. The full-length CDR3 reads as CASSLGRQETQYF.

In regard to this clone: The read halts 3 residues ahead of the CDR3 end, with the missing end drawn from the germline J gene. The V gene is TRBV11-2, the J gene TRBJ2-5; D gene uncertain. Trimming stripped 8 bases from V and 2 bases from J, with 12 bases between. Germline V CDR1 and CDR2: SGHAT, FQNNGV. The CDR3 runs 13 residues. The CDR3 bases that were read are TGTGCCAGCGCTTTGGGCTTTCAAGAGACC. This codes for CASALGFQET. The whole CDR3 protein reads CASALGFQETQYF.

As to this clone: The CDR3 extends 3 residues past the end of the read, so its final part is completed from the germline J gene. The rearrangement uses TRBV30 and TRBJ1-3; unclear D gene. The V gene lost 0 bases and the J gene lost 7 bases, with 16 bases spanning the gap. Germline V gene sequence: CDR1 GTSNPN, CDR2 SVGIG (reference sequence). CDR3 size: 15 residues. The CDR3 sequence is CAWSVLGGRVNTIYF. The part of the CDR3 DNA that was read is TGTGCCTGGAGTGTACTGGGAGGGCGGGTGAACACC. Filled out from reference TRBV30 and TRBJ1-3, the complete variable domain reads SQTIHQWPATLVQPVGSPLSLECTVEGTSNPNLYWYRQAAGRGLQLLFYSVGIGQISSEVPQNLSASRPQDRQFILSSKKLLLSDSGFYLCAWSVLGGRVNTIYFGEGSWLTVV.

Concerning this clone: With the read ending 3 residues before the CDR3 end, the germline J gene is used to fill in that end. The V call is TRBV5-1, the J call TRBJ2-1; D might be TRBD1 (5 bases). The CDR3 has 16 residues. In germline, CDR1 is SGHRS, CDR2 YFSETQ. With 0 bases removed from V and 5 bases from J, the gap between germline ends came to 15 bases. The CDR3 sequence: CASSLEGLRNNNEQFF. The covered CDR3 bases are TGCGCCAGCAGCTTGGAGGGGTTACGGAACAACAATGAG.

As regards this clone: The read terminates 3 residues before the CDR3 end, so the remaining end is supplied by the germline J gene. The chain joins TRBV19 to TRBJ1-1, with D possibly being TRBD1 (5 bases). CDR1 and CDR2 (germline): LNHDA, SQIVND (reference sequence). The CDR3 length is 14 residues. The V gene lost 8 bases and the J gene lost 4 bases, with 17 bases spanning the gap. CDR3 loop: CASRSPSGFTEAFF. CDR3 bases read: TGTGCCAGTCGATCCCCATCAGGGTTCACTGAA.

With regard to this clone: The read is 3 residues too short to cover the CDR3 end, so that end is filled in from the germline J gene. The V call is TRBV20-1, the J call TRBJ2-5, with a weak D call TRBD1 (6 bases). The CDR3 has 14 residues. Germline assignment: CDR1 DFQATT and CDR2 SNEGSKA (reference sequence). V lost 4 bases and J 5 bases, leaving 17 bases between the germline ends. The CDR3 DNA, read in part, is TGCAGTGCTATAATAGGCCAGGGGACCGAGACC. Its protein product is CSAIIGQGTET. The full CDR3 reads CSAIIGQGTETQYF.